The next 28 T cell receptor beta chains were all read from a single sample in a study of shared clonotypes between healthy human individuals. Clones were sequenced by immunoSEQ multiplex PCR, and TCRdb holds only the in-frame ones, with some missing. This sample has 500,000 to 650,000 clones, with roughly four fifths found just once. The material sequenced was PBMCs. The receptors stem from a woman aged 35 to 49 in good health. Some clones in this sample may be carry-over from other donors' samples.

This chain links TRBV28 with TRBJ1-2, with 9 bases lining up with TRBD1. Trimming cost V 5 bases and J 3 bases; bases outside gene matches: 7. The CDR3 contains 15 residues. Germline V gives CDR1 MDHEN, CDR2 SYDVKM. CDR3 region: CASSPGTGIDYGYTF. The CDR3 region has the DNA TGTGCCAGCAGTCCCGGGACAGGGATAGACTATGGCTACACCTTC.

The CDR3, as DNA: TGTGCCAGCAGCTTTCAGGGCCGGACTGAAGCTTTCTTT. This translates into CASSFQGRTEAFF. The chain couples TRBV5-4 to TRBJ1-1; maybe TRBD1 (5 bases). This CDR3 is built from 13 residues. Germline CDR1 and CDR2: SGHNT and YYREEE (reference sequence). Trimming cost V 2 bases and J 5 bases, with 10 bases left between them. Looking up the rest from reference TRBV5-4 and TRBJ1-1 gives the full variable domain: ETGVTQSPTHLIKTRGQQVTLRCSSQSGHNTVSWYQQALGQGPQFIFQYYREEENGRGNFPPRFSGLQFPNYSSELNVNALELDDSALYLCASSFQGRTEAFFGQGTRLTVV.

The chain uses TRBV9 and TRBJ1-1; D remains ambiguous. Germline V gene lookup returns CDR1 SGDLS and CDR2 YYNGEE. CDR3 size: 14 residues. Trimming left V 0 bases short and J 0 bases short, with 6 bases between. This CDR3 reads CASSVAGLNTEAFF. The CDR3 DNA follows: TGTGCCAGCAGCGTAGCCGGCCTGAACACTGAAGCTTTCTTT.

The chain uses TRBV10-2 and TRBJ2-3, with 7 bases lining up with TRBD2. J was trimmed by 2 bases and V by 11 bases; bases with no gene match: 10. Looked up from germline, CDR1 is WSHSY and CDR2 is SAAADI. CDR3 length: 14 amino acids. The chain's CDR3 is CAHIMGGPTDTQYF. The DNA for the CDR3 is TGCGCCCATATAATGGGAGGGCCCACAGATACGCAGTATTTT.

V is TRBV5-4 and J is TRBJ2-1, with 7 nucleotides matching TRBD2. This CDR3 is 13 amino acids long. The germline gives CDR1 SGHNT, CDR2 YYREEE (reference sequence). CDR3 residues: CASGPLFDNEQFF. CDR3 DNA sequence: TGTGCTAGCGGGCCTTTATTCGATAATGAGCAGTTCTTC. The complete variable domain, with remaining parts taken from reference TRBV5-4 and TRBJ2-1, reads ETGVTQSPTHLIKTRGQQVTLRCSSQSGHNTVSWYQQALGQGPQFIFQYYREEENGRGNFPPRFSGLQFPNYSSELNVNALELDDSALYLCASGPLFDNEQFFGPGTRLTVL.

Ten or more counts support this clone. The V and J genes are TRBV25-1 and TRBJ1-1; 7 bases line up with TRBD1. CDR1 is MGHDK, CDR2 SYGVNS, per germline. Trimming cost V 3 bases and J 5 bases; bases outside gene matches: 3. The CDR3 consists of 13 residues. The CDR3 region is CASSERGRTEAFF. CDR3 bases: TGTGCCAGCAGTGAGAGGGGGCGAACTGAAGCTTTCTTT.

The genes are TRBV2 and TRBJ2-2; TRBD2 matches at 13 bases. The V segment lost 8 bases and the J segment 4 bases; nucleotides outside the gene matches: 7. In germline, CDR1 is SNHLY, CDR2 FYNNEI. The CDR3 consists of 16 residues. CDR3 protein: CASGKGLAGPTGELFF. In DNA, the CDR3 is TGTGCCAGCGGAAAGGGACTAGCGGGACCCACCGGGGAGCTGTTTTTT.

The chain joins TRBV28 to TRBJ1-2, with 8 bases lining up with TRBD1. V gave up 7 bases and J gave up 4 bases; unmatched junction bases: 8. Germline-derived CDR1 and CDR2 are MDHEN and SYDVKM. The CDR3 covers 14 residues. In DNA, the CDR3 is TGTGCCAGCAAGCCGGGACAGGAGATCTATGGCTACACCTTC. Its translation is CASKPGQEIYGYTF.

This clone showed up just once. The chain has TRBV11-2 and TRBJ1-1; the match to TRBD1 covers 8 bases. The CDR3 totals 14 residues. The germline V gene has CDR1 SGHAT and CDR2 FQNNGV. Trimming cost V 3 bases and J 1 base; bases outside gene matches: 1. This chain's CDR3 is CASSFRGQNTEAFF. As DNA, the CDR3 is TGTGCCAGCAGCTTCAGGGGGCAGAACACTGAAGCTTTCTTT. The full variable domain, in which reference TRBV11-2 and TRBJ1-1 provide the parts outside the CDR3, is EAGVAQSPRYKIIEKRQSVAFWCNPISGHATLYWYQQILGQGPKLLIQFQNNGVVDDSQLPKDRFSAERLKGVDSTLKIQPAKLEDSAVYLCASSFRGQNTEAFFGQGTRLTVV.

As to this clone: A much larger clone differs from this one at a single base, so this may be a read error. The rearrangement links TRBV28 to TRBJ2-7, with 13 nucleotides matching TRBD2. CDR1 MDHEN and CDR2 SYDVKM come from the germline V gene. The CDR3 spans 16 residues. Trimming cost V 5 bases and J 5 bases; bases outside gene matches: 9. CDR3 region: CASSPAGTSGANEQYF. The CDR3 region has the DNA TGTGCCAGCAGTCCCGCCGGGACTAGCGGGGCCAACGAGCAGTACTTC. Supplemented by reference TRBV28 and TRBJ2-7, the full variable domain reads DVKVTQSSRYLVKRTGEKVFLECVQDMDHENMFWYRQDPGLGLRLIYFSYDVKMKEKGDIPEGYSVSREKKERFSLILESASTNQTSMYLCASSPAGTSGANEQYFGPGTRLTVT.

This clone was counted once. CDR3 sequence (DNA): TGCGCCAGCAGCCAAGTGACTAGCGGGAACTACGAGCAGTACTTC. Translated: CASSQVTSGNYEQYF. The genes are TRBV4-1 and TRBJ2-7, with TRBD2 identical over 11 bases. Per germline, CDR1 MGHRA and CDR2 YSYEKL. The CDR3 contains 15 residues. With 1 base clipped from V and 3 bases from J, the junction kept 2 bases outside the gene matches.

The genes are TRBV6-1 and TRBJ2-7; D perhaps matches TRBD1 (6 bases). V gave up 6 bases and J gave up 2 bases, with 17 bases separating them. The CDR3 runs to 15 residues. Germline V gene sequence: CDR1 MNHNS, CDR2 SASEGT. CDR3 amino acids: CASSSGIRGTYEQYF. The CDR3 nucleotides read TGTGCCAGCAGCTCCGGGATAAGGGGGACCTACGAGCAGTACTTC.

The chain uses TRBV28 and TRBJ2-6, with D uncertain. This CDR3 has 16 residues. V gave up 3 bases and J gave up 0 bases, with 9 bases separating them. The germline gives CDR1 MDHEN, CDR2 SYDVKM. Here the CDR3 DNA reads TGTGCCAGCAGTTTCCACGACATCTCTGGGGCCAACGTCCTGACTTTC. Its protein is CASSFHDISGANVLTF. The full variable domain, with the rest looked up from reference TRBV28 and TRBJ2-6, is DVKVTQSSRYLVKRTGEKVFLECVQDMDHENMFWYRQDPGLGLRLIYFSYDVKMKEKGDIPEGYSVSREKKERFSLILESASTNQTSMYLCASSFHDISGANVLTFGAGSRLTVL.

The chain is built from TRBV7-2 and TRBJ1-2; D unresolved. Germline V gene lookup returns CDR1 SGHTA and CDR2 FQGNSA. The CDR3 extends over 12 amino acids. Deletions cut 10 bases from V and 4 bases from J, with 13 bases between. The CDR3 nucleotides are TGTGCCATAGCACCGGCAGTCTATGGCTACACCTTC. This encodes CAIAPAVYGYTF.

In DNA form, the CDR3 reads TGTGCCAGCAGCTTAGTCGTTCAATCGTACAATGAGCAGTTCTTC. This sequence encodes CASSLVVQSYNEQFF. The V call is TRBV11-2, the J call TRBJ2-1, with no clear D. Germline V lookup: CDR1 SGHAT, CDR2 FQNNGV. This CDR3 contains 15 residues. Trimming left V 1 base short and J 4 bases short, with 11 bases between.

As DNA, the CDR3 is TGCGCCAGCAGCCAAGAGTTCAGGGGTGAGGAGCAGTACTTC. It codes for CASSQEFRGEEQYF. The chain has TRBV4-1 and TRBJ2-7; a possible D gene is TRBD1 (6 bases). The germline CDR1 and CDR2 sequences are MGHRA and YSYEKL. V lost 0 bases to trimming and J lost 7 bases, with 13 bases between them. CDR3 size: 14 residues.

This clone was seen a single time. This chain joins TRBV5-1 and TRBJ2-5; perhaps TRBD2 as D (6 bases). The germline V and J ends were trimmed by 0 bases and 1 base, with 16 bases remaining between them. The germline V gene encodes CDR1 SGHRS and CDR2 YFSETQ. CDR3 length equals 17 residues. Written as DNA, the CDR3 is TGCGCCAGCAGCTTGGATCCAGCGGGCAACCCCCAAGAGACCCAGTACTTC. Protein sequence: CASSLDPAGNPQETQYF.

The chain couples TRBV19 to TRBJ1-5; TRBD1 agrees at 8 bases. Germline V gives CDR1 LNHDA, CDR2 SQIVND (reference sequence). This CDR3 comprises 13 residues. Losses at the gene ends were 3 bases for V and 15 bases for J; bases not matched to a gene: 10. The CDR3 sequence is CASSMDRTGRRHF. The CDR3 nucleotides read TGTGCCAGTAGTATGGATCGGACAGGGAGGAGGCATTTT.

The chain recombines TRBV7-9 with TRBJ1-1; D not certain. The CDR3 covers 15 residues. Deletions cut 5 bases from V and 0 bases from J, with 13 bases between. Germline V gives CDR1 SEHNR, CDR2 FQNEAQ (reference sequence). In DNA form, the CDR3 reads TGTGCCAGCAGCACCCTGGAGGGCGTGAACACTGAAGCTTTCTTT. Translating gives CASSTLEGVNTEAFF.

The chain links TRBV5-1 to TRBJ2-7, with TRBD2 identical over 7 bases. Trimming removed 4 bases from V and 2 bases from J; junction bases left unmatched: 12. The CDR3 is 16 amino acids. From germline, CDR1 is SGHRS and CDR2 YFSETQ. The CDR3: CASSLGALSGTYEQYF. DNA for the CDR3: TGCGCCAGCAGCCTTGGGGCCTTGAGCGGGACCTACGAGCAGTACTTC.

The V gene is TRBV11-3, the J gene TRBJ2-7; no clear D gene. The germline V and J ends were trimmed by 3 bases and 4 bases, with 10 bases remaining between them. The CDR3 consists of 13 residues. Germline V gives CDR1 SGHNT, CDR2 YENEEA. The CDR3 DNA reads TGTGCCAGCAGCTTGGGAAGTGGGTACGAGCAGTACTTC. It translates to CASSLGSGYEQYF.

This clone has a single count. A far larger clone is only one base removed, so a read error is likely. The V and J genes are TRBV30 and TRBJ2-7; D gene uncertain. This CDR3 spans 12 amino acids. The ends were cut back, 8 bases at V and 3 bases at J, with 14 bases in the middle. Germline V gives CDR1 GTSNPN, CDR2 SVGIG (reference sequence). The CDR3 reads CARSQDRYEQYF. CDR3 coding DNA: TGTGCCCGGTCGCAGGACCGCTACGAGCAGTACTTC.

By share, this clone counts as large. Different DNA sequences within this sample yield the same CDR3. The chain is built from TRBV5-6 and TRBJ1-1, with D tentatively TRBD1 (5 bases). Per germline, CDR1 SGHDT and CDR2 YYEEEE. The germline V and J ends were trimmed by 4 bases and 5 bases, with 15 bases remaining between them. The CDR3 contains 14 residues. The DNA for the CDR3 is TGTGCCAGCAGCCCTCGAGGGGCTTGGACTGAAGCTTTCTTT. Amino acids: CASSPRGAWTEAFF.

The V and J genes are TRBV15 and TRBJ2-7, with TRBD1 identical over 10 bases. Germline assignment: CDR1 LNHNV and CDR2 YYDKDF (reference sequence). CDR3 length: 15 amino acids. Trimming removed 3 bases from V and 4 bases from J; junction bases left unmatched: 6. The CDR3 DNA is TGTGCCACCAGCAGGGAGACAGGGGGCTGGTACGAGCAGTACTTC. Translating gives CATSRETGGWYEQYF.

This clone showed up many times. J is TRBJ2-3 and V is TRBV6-4; no definite D call. V shed 5 bases and J shed 0 bases, with 12 bases lying between them. The length of the CDR3 is 15 residues. In germline, CDR1 is MRHNA, CDR2 SNTAGT. DNA of the CDR3: TGTGCCAGCAGTAACGAAGAATCTAGCACAGATACGCAGTATTTT. It is translated as CASSNEESSTDTQYF.

This sequence joins TRBV5-3 and TRBJ2-7; weak D call: TRBD1 (5 bases). TRBV5-3 is an ORF, and what it does is uncertain. The CDR3 runs to 16 residues. The V gene lost 5 bases and the J gene lost 2 bases, with 20 bases spanning the gap. The CDR3 reads CARRWPSNRSAYEQYF. The CDR3 DNA is TGTGCCAGAAGATGGCCCTCCAACAGGTCGGCCTACGAGCAGTACTTC.

This clone was observed a handful of times. This chain joins TRBV10-1 and TRBJ1-1, with a tentative D call TRBD1 (6 bases). The germline V gene encodes CDR1 WNHNN and CDR2 SYGVQD (reference sequence). CDR3 size: 14 residues. Trimming stripped 2 bases from V and 5 bases from J, with 12 bases between. The CDR3 loop reads CASSERQAVTEAFF. The CDR3 DNA sequence: TGCGCCAGCAGTGAGCGACAGGCCGTAACTGAAGCTTTCTTT.

The CDR3 is CASSLDTRVNTEAFF. In DNA form, the CDR3 reads TGCGCCAGCAGCTTGGATACCCGGGTGAACACTGAAGCTTTCTTT. The V gene is TRBV5-1, the J gene TRBJ1-1, with D unresolved. The CDR3 spans 15 residues. CDR1 and CDR2 from the germline V gene are SGHRS and YFSETQ. The ends were cut back, 0 bases at V and 0 bases at J, with 9 bases in the middle.